This is a list of T cell receptor beta chains from one sample in a study of CD8+CD57+ T cells in acquired aplastic anemia. TCRdb processed the reads anew with MiXCR; each CDR3 protein has one entry. The repertoire includes about 100,000 distinct CDR3 sequences, under 60% of them detected once, and about a third sits in the top ten. Sequenced material: sorted CD4+, CD8+, or CD8+CD57+ T cells (not recorded which) from PBMCs. The receptors derive from a human donor in good health, serving as a control. CDR3s include the opening cysteine and the closing phenylalanine or tryptophan. The D gene is left open where the match is weak. The size field is filled for only some rows; it gives once, few, many or a size class.

clone_size j_call d_call v_call cdr3_aa cdr3_nt
- TRBJ2-7 TRBD2 TRBV4-2 CASSHRSGDSRNEQYF TGTGCCAGCAGCCACCGTAGCGGGGACTCCCGGAACGAGCAGTACTTC
once TRBJ1-1 TRBD1 TRBV7-9 CAGTGGLYTEAFF TGTGCCGGGACAGGGGGTTTGTACACTGAAGCTTTCTTT
few TRBJ2-1 TRBD1 TRBV19 CASSETGYNEQFF TGTGCCAGTAGTGAGACAGGGTACAATGAGCAGTTCTTC
many TRBJ1-1 - TRBV20-1 CSAIKTNPNTEAFF TGCAGTGCTATAAAGACAAACCCGAACACTGAAGCTTTCTTT
many TRBJ1-2 - TRBV7-2 CASSLDVNYGYTF TGTGCCAGCAGCTTAGATGTTAACTATGGCTACACCTTC
- TRBJ2-1 TRBD2 TRBV11-2 CASSLGSGGYNEQFF TGTGCCAGCAGCTTAGGTAGCGGGGGGTACAATGAGCAGTTCTTC
- TRBJ1-6 - TRBV2 CASSGGQTYNSPLHF TGTGCCAGCAGTGGAGGACAGACTTATAATTCACCCCTCCACTTT
few TRBJ1-3 TRBD1 TRBV25-1 CASSYTHGTGGNTIYF TGTGCCAGCAGTTATACCCATGGGACAGGGGGAAACACCATATATTTT
many TRBJ2-7 - TRBV19 CASSMARDYEQYF TGTGCCAGTAGTATGGCCAGGGACTACGAGCAGTACTTC
- TRBJ2-3 TRBD1 TRBV15 CATSRGTGAFTDTQYF TGTGCCACCAGCAGGGGGACAGGGGCCTTCACAGATACGCAGTATTTT
- TRBJ1-2 TRBD1 TRBV6-1 CASSETGGVIYGYTF TGTGCCAGCAGTGAAACAGGGGGCGTCATCTATGGCTACACCTTC
- TRBJ1-2 - TRBV19 CASSIGQGFDYTF TGTGCCAGTAGTATCGGGCAGGGATTTGACTACACCTTC
- TRBJ2-2 - TRBV15 CATSRDWPIGTGELFF TGTGCCACCAGCAGAGATTGGCCTATAGGGACAGGGGAGCTGTTTTTT
- TRBJ2-2 TRBD1 TRBV19 CASTLGTGGGELFF TGTGCCAGTACCCTAGGGACAGGGGGCGGGGAGCTGTTTTTT
- TRBJ1-6 TRBD1 TRBV2 CASSSTGGYSPLHF TGTGCCAGCAGTTCTACAGGGGGTTACTCACCCCTCCACTTT
- TRBJ2-5 - TRBV19 CASSPAGIQGTQYF TGTGCCAGTAGTCCCGCAGGCATCCAGGGGACCCAGTACTTC
few TRBJ2-7 TRBD1 TRBV24-1 CATSRTGGYEQYF TGTGCCACCAGTCGGACAGGGGGCTACGAGCAGTACTTC
- TRBJ2-2 - TRBV6-4 CASSDSLEHTNTGELFF TGTGCCAGCAGTGACTCCCTCGAACATACGAACACCGGGGAGCTGTTTTTT
- TRBJ2-7 - TRBV25-1 CASGPGGLSYEQYF TGTGCCAGCGGCCCGGGGGGCCTTTCCTACGAGCAGTACTTC
- TRBJ2-7 TRBD1 TRBV15 CATSVTGNEQYF TGTGCCACCAGCGTGACAGGGAACGAGCAGTACTTC
- TRBJ1-1 - TRBV7-2 CASSSTQSTEAFF TGTGCCAGCAGCTCAACCCAGAGCACTGAAGCTTTCTTT
- TRBJ1-5 - TRBV9 CASSREGQCNQPQHF TGTGCCAGCAGCCGAGAGGGGCAGTGCAATCAGCCCCAGCATTTT
- TRBJ1-1 - TRBV15 CATLGAGNTEAFF TGTGCCACCCTAGGGGCAGGGAACACTGAAGCTTTCTTT
few TRBJ2-5 TRBD2 TRBV27 CASSLGPLAGTQETQYF TGTGCCAGCAGTTTAGGGCCACTAGCGGGGACTCAAGAGACCCAGTACTTC
- TRBJ1-2 - TRBV10-2 CASSEAGVRGYTF TGCGCCAGCAGTGAGGCAGGGGTACGGGGCTACACCTTC
once TRBJ2-3 TRBD2 TRBV6-1 CASSRDYISADTQYF TGTGCCAGCAGCCGGGACTATATCAGTGCAGATACGCAGTATTTT
many TRBJ2-6 - TRBV7-8 CASSLLADSSGANVLTF TGTGCCAGCAGCTTATTGGCCGACAGCTCTGGGGCCAACGTCCTGACTTTC
- TRBJ2-3 TRBD2 TRBV7-8 CASSLLGSSGGADTQYF TGTGCCAGCAGCCTACTAGGATCGAGCGGGGGTGCAGATACGCAGTATTTT
- TRBJ2-3 TRBD1 TRBV29-1 CSVRQGGTDTQYF TGCAGCGTGAGACAGGGGGGCACAGATACGCAGTATTTT
many TRBJ2-7 - TRBV14 CASSLGTGAYEQYF TGTGCCAGCAGCCTCGGGACCGGAGCCTACGAGCAGTACTTC
- TRBJ1-2 - TRBV2 CASVVANYGYTF TGTGCCAGCGTCGTGGCTAACTATGGCTACACCTTC
few TRBJ2-5 - TRBV2 CASSLGRSETQYF TGTGCCAGCAGCCTGGGCCGCTCGGAGACCCAGTACTTC
- TRBJ2-5 - TRBV29-1 CSVGSILRVQGETQYF TGCAGCGTTGGAAGTATACTCCGGGTCCAAGGCGAGACCCAGTACTTC
few TRBJ1-6 - TRBV2 CASSADRERRPLHF TGTGCCAGCAGTGCGGACAGAGAGAGGAGGCCCCTCCACTTT
- TRBJ2-7 - TRBV10-3 CAISEADTVSYEQYF TGTGCCATCAGTGAGGCCGACACTGTCTCCTACGAGCAGTACTTC
few TRBJ2-7 - TRBV7-9 CASSMGLFYEQYF TGTGCCAGCAGCATGGGACTCTTCTACGAGCAGTACTTC
many TRBJ1-1 - TRBV12-3/TRBV12-4 CASRIGGTEAFF TGTGCCAGCAGGATAGGTGGCACTGAAGCTTTCTTT
- TRBJ2-3 - TRBV27 CARSFGQVWDTQYF TGTGCCCGCAGTTTTGGGCAGGTCTGGGATACGCAGTATTTT
many TRBJ2-7 TRBD1 TRBV6-5 CASSYAAGGNEQYF TGTGCCAGCAGTTACGCGGCAGGGGGTAACGAGCAGTACTTC
many TRBJ2-2 TRBD1 TRBV24-1 CATSDPDRMGELFF TGTGCCACCAGTGATCCGGACAGGATGGGGGAGCTGTTTTTT
- TRBJ2-5 - TRBV29-1 CSVAWASQGETQYF TGCAGCGTGGCCTGGGCGTCCCAAGGGGAGACCCAGTACTTC
- TRBJ2-7 TRBD2 TRBV20-1 CSAGLGTSGGAYEQYF TGCAGTGCTGGACTTGGGACTAGCGGGGGGGCCTACGAGCAGTACTTC
few TRBJ2-3 TRBD2 TRBV2 CATPLAGGKLDTQYF TGTGCCACCCCTTTAGCGGGGGGGAAATTAGATACGCAGTATTTT
- TRBJ2-1 - TRBV11-1 CASSGASEGNEQFF TGTGCCAGCAGCGGGGCCTCCGAGGGGAATGAGCAGTTCTTC
- TRBJ1-5 TRBD1 TRBV5-6 CASGGSGQGVNQPQHF TGTGCCAGCGGCGGATCGGGACAGGGTGTTAATCAGCCCCAGCATTTT
- TRBJ1-2 - TRBV20-1 CSAREFALGQGGYTF TGCAGTGCTAGAGAATTTGCCTTGGGCCAGGGAGGCTACACCTTC
once TRBJ2-3 TRBD1 TRBV24-1 CATSDRTGSLYF TGTGCCACCAGTGACAGGACAGGGTCGTTGTATTTT
many TRBJ2-5 TRBD2 TRBV20-1 CSARGTSGQETQYF TGCAGTGCTAGAGGGACTAGCGGCCAAGAGACCCAGTACTTC
- TRBJ2-2 TRBD1 TRBV19 CASSSSGGNTGELFF TGTGCCAGTAGTTCCTCAGGGGGGAACACCGGGGAGCTGTTTTTT
- TRBJ2-7 TRBD1 TRBV7-2 CASSSGQGQRSVSYEQYF TGTGCCAGCAGCAGCGGACAGGGTCAGCGTTCCGTCTCCTACGAGCAGTACTTC
- TRBJ1-1 - TRBV9 CASSVVPDSQLNTEAFF TGTGCCAGCAGCGTTGTTCCGGACAGTCAATTGAACACTGAAGCTTTCTTT
- TRBJ2-7 TRBD2 TRBV7-2 CASSLGELAGEQYF TGTGCCAGCAGCTTAGGGGAACTAGCGGGTGAGCAGTACTTC
- TRBJ1-2 - TRBV11-2 CASSSKDKSYGYTF TGTGCCAGCAGCTCAAAGGACAAATCCTATGGCTACACCTTC
many TRBJ2-3 - TRBV15 CATSIQGTDTQYF TGTGCCACCAGCATCCAGGGCACAGATACGCAGTATTTT
- TRBJ2-1 - TRBV19 CASVTQGDSHNEQLF TGTGCCAGTGTAACTCAGGGGGACTCCCACAATGAGCAGCTCTTC